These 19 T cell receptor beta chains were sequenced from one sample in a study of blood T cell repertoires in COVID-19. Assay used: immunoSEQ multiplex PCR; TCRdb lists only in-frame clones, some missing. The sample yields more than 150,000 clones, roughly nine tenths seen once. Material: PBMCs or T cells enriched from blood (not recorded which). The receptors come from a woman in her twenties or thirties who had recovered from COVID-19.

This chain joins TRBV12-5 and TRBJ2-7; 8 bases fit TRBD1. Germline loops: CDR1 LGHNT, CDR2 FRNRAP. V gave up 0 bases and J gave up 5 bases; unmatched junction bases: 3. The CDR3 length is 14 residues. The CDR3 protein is CASGLVPQGDEQYF. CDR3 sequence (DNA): TGTGCTAGTGGTTTGGTACCACAGGGGGACGAGCAGTACTTC.

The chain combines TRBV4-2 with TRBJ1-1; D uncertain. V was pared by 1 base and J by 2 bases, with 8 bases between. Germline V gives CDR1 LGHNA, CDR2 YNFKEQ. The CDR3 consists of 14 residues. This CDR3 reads CASSQANSNTEAFF. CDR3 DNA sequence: TGTGCCAGCAGCCAAGCTAACAGTAACACTGAAGCTTTCTTT.

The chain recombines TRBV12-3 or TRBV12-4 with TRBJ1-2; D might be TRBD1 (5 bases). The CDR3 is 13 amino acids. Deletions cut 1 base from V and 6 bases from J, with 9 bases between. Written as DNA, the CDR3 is TGTGCCAGCAGTTTAGGGCAGGGCGATGGCTACACCTTC. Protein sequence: CASSLGQGDGYTF.

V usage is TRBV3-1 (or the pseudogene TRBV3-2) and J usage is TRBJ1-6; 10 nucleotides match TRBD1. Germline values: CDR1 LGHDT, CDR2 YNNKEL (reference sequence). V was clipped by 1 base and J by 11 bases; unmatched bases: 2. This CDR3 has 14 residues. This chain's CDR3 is CASSQGTGGPPLHF. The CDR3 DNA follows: TGTGCCAGCAGCCAAGGGACAGGGGGTCCACCCCTCCACTTT.

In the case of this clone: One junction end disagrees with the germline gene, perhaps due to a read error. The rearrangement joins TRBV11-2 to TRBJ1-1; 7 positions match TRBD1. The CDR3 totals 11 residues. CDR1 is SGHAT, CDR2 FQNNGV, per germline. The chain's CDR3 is CASSTQPQGDF. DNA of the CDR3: TGTGCCAGCAGCACACAGCCGCAGGGGGACTTT.

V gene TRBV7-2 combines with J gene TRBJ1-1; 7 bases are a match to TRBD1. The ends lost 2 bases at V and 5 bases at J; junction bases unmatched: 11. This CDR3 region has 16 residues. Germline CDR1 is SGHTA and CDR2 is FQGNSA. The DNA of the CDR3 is TGTGCCAGCAGCTTAACCGGACAGGCTAAATGGACTGAAGCTTTCTTT. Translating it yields CASSLTGQAKWTEAFF.

Written as DNA, the CDR3 is TGTGCCAGCAGTGGGGGACTCCGAGCCTCTTACAATGAGCAGTTCTTC. This sequence encodes CASSGGLRASYNEQFF. This chain uses TRBV27 with TRBJ2-1; possible D gene TRBD2, 6 bases. In germline, CDR1 is MNHEY, CDR2 SMNVEV (reference sequence). The CDR3 extends over 16 amino acids. V was trimmed by 5 bases and J by 4 bases, leaving 18 bases between them.

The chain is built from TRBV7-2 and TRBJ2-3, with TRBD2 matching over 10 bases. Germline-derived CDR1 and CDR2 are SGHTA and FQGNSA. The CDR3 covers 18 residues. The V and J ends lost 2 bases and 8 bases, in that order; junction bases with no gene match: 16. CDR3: CASSLILAGAAERGTQYF. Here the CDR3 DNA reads TGTGCCAGCAGCTTAATCCTAGCGGGGGCCGCCGAGAGGGGTACGCAGTATTTT.

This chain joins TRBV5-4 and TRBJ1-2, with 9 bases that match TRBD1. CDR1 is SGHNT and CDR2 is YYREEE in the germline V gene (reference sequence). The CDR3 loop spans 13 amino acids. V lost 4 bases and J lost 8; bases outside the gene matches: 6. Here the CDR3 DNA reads TGTGCCAGCAGCCCGGACAGGGGTAGCGGCTACACCTTC. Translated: CASSPDRGSGYTF.

CDR3 loop: CASSYLGRGETQYF. CDR3 in DNA: TGTGCCAGCAGTTATCTCGGGAGGGGAGAGACCCAGTACTTC. The chain couples TRBV6-2 or TRBV6-3 to TRBJ2-5; 8 bases are shared with TRBD2. Germline V CDR1 and CDR2: MNHEY, SVGEGT. The ends lost 3 bases at V and 4 bases at J; junction bases unmatched: 4. The CDR3 extends over 14 amino acids.

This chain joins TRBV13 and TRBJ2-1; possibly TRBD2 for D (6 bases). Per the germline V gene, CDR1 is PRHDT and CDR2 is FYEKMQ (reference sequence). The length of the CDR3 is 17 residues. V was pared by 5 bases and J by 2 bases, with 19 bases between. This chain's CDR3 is CASSPRGWGQTYNEQFF. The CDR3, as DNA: TGTGCCAGCAGCCCCCGGGGGTGGGGCCAAACCTACAATGAGCAGTTCTTC. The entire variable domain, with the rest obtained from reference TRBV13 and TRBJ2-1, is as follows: AAGVIQSPRHLIKEKRETATLKCYPIPRHDTVYWYQQGPGQDPQFLISFYEKMQSDKGSIPDRFSAQQFSDYHSELNMSSLELGDSALYFCASSPRGWGQTYNEQFFGPGTRLTVL.

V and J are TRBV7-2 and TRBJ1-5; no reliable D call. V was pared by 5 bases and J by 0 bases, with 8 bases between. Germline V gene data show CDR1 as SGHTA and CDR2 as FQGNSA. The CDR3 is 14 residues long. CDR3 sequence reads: CASSPFYSNQPQHF. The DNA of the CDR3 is TGTGCCAGCAGCCCCTTTTATAGCAATCAGCCCCAGCATTTT. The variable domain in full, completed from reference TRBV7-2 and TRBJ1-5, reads GAGVSQSPSNKVTEKGKDVELRCDPISGHTALYWYRQSLGQGLEFLIYFQGNSAPDKSGLPSDRFSAERTGGSVSTLTIQRTQQEDSAVYLCASSPFYSNQPQHFGDGTRLSIL.

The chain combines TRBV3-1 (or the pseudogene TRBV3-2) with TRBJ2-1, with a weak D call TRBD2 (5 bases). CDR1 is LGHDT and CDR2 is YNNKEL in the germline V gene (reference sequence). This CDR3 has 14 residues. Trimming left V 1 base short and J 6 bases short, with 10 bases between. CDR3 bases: TGTGCCAGCAGCCAAGGGGGAGCCCTCAATGAGCAGTTCTTC. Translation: CASSQGGALNEQFF.

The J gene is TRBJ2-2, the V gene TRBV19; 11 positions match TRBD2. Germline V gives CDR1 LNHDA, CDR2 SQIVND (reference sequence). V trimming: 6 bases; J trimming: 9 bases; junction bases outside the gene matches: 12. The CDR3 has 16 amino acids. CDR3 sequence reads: CASSSESSGRSRELFF. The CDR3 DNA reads TGTGCCAGTAGCAGCGAGTCTAGCGGGAGGAGTAGGGAGCTGTTTTTT.

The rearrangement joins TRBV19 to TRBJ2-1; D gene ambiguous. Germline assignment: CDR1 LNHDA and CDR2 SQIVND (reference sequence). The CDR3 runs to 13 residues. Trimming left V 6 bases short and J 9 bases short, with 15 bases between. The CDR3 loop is CASRHLINSEQFF. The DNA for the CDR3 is TGTGCCAGTAGGCATCTCATAAACAGTGAGCAGTTCTTC.

CDR3 sequence (DNA): TGTGCCAGCAGATGGGAGGGTTACAATGAGCAGTTCTTC. Translated, it gives CASRWEGYNEQFF. This rearrangement joins TRBV27 to TRBJ2-1, with TRBD2 matching over 7 bases. CDR1 is MNHEY, CDR2 SMNVEV, per germline (reference sequence). The CDR3 extends over 13 amino acids. With 6 bases clipped from V and 4 bases from J, the junction kept 3 bases outside the gene matches.

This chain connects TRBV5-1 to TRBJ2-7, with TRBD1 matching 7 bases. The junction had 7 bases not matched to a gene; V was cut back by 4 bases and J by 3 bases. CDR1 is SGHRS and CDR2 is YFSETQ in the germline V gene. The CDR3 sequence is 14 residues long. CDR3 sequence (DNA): TGCGCCAGCAGCGACCGGACAGGCGACTACGAGCAGTACTTC. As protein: CASSDRTGDYEQYF.

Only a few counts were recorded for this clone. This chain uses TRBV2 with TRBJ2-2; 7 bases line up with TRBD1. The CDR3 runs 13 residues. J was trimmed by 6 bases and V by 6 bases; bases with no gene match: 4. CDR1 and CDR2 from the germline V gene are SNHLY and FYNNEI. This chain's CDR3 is CASRKTGPGELFF. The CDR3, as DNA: TGTGCCAGCAGGAAGACAGGGCCCGGGGAGCTGTTTTTT.

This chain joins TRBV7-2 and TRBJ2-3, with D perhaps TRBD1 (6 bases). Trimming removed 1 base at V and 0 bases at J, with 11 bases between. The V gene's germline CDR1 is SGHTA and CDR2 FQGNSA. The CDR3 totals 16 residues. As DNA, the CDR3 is TGTGCCAGCAGCTTAGACCAGGGGCCTAGCACAGATACGCAGTATTTT. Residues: CASSLDQGPSTDTQYF.